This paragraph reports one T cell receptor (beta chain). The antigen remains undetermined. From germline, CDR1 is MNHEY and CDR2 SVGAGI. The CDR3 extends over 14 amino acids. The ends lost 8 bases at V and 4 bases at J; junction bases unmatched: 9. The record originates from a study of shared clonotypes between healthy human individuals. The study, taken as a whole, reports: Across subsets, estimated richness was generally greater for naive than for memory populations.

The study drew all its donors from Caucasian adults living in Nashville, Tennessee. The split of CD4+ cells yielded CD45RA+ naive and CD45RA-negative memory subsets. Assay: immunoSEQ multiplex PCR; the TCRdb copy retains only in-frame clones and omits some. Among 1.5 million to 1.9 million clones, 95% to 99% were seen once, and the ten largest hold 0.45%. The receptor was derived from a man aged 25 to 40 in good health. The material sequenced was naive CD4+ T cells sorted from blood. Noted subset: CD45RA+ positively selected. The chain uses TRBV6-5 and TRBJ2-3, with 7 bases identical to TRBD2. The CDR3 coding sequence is TGTGCCAGCCGACGGGGCGGGAGACCAGATACGCAGTATTTT. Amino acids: CASRRGGRPDTQYF.